What follows is one TCR beta chain and its context. This record belongs to a study of blood T cell repertoires in COVID-19. Looking at the study overall: Researchers got acute and convalescent COVID-19 samples from the United States, Italy and Spain.

Under the authors' procedure: It was from reference gene primer amplification that nucleated cell counts were estimated. Clones were sequenced by immunoSEQ multiplex PCR, and TCRdb holds only the in-frame ones, with some missing. V, J and clone size are those of that table, while D and trimming were read from the DNA. The table records roughly 140,000 clones, approximately 89% of them present only once. The receptor was derived from a woman between 50 and 59 years old with acute or convalescent COVID-19. The sample consisted of peripheral blood.

CDR3 sequence reads: CASSRQGAGTGELFF. In DNA form, the CDR3 reads TGTGCCAGCAGCCGACAGGGGGCGGGCACCGGGGAGCTGTTTTTT. The chain is built from TRBV28 and TRBJ2-2; 10 bases fit TRBD1. The germline V gene has CDR1 MDHEN and CDR2 SYDVKM. The CDR3 has 15 residues. Germline trimming cut 6 bases from V and 4 bases from J; bases unmatched to any gene: 5.